Listed below are T cell receptor beta chains from one sample, sequenced in a study of identical twins. Via MiXCR, TCRdb re-called the 5' RACE reads, giving one row per CDR3 protein. Among 150,000 or so distinct CDR3 sequences listed, under 4.5% were seen once. The specimen sequenced was memory T cells sorted from blood. The receptors originated from a man aged 18-30 years in good health. The CDR3 runs from the conserved cysteine through the conserved F or W. A D gene is named only where the DNA matches it firmly. Where a row states a size, it is once, few, many or the class of an expanded clone; other rows omit it.

>TRBJ1-5|many|.|TRBV24-1
TGTGCCACCAGTGAGCGGGGAGCGCCGAATCAGCCCCAGCATTTT
CATSERGAPNQPQHF
>TRBJ1-5|many|.|TRBV7-2
TGTGCCAGCAGCTCCGGACGGATCAATCAGCCCCAGCATTTT
CASSSGRINQPQHF
>TRBJ2-1|many|TRBD1|TRBV29-1
TGCAGCGCGCGCCGGGACAGGGGGCAGAATGAGCAGTTCTTC
CSARRDRGQNEQFF
>TRBJ2-7|many|TRBD1|TRBV7-2
TGTGCCAGCAGCCCACGGGCAGGGGGCTCGTACGAGCAGTACTTC
CASSPRAGGSYEQYF
>TRBJ2-5|many|.|TRBV4-2
TGTGCCAGCAGCCAAGGGGGCGGAGACCAAGAGACCCAGTACTTC
CASSQGGGDQETQYF
>TRBJ2-1|many|.|TRBV5-1
TGCGCCAGCAGCTTGGTGCAGGCGAGGAATGAGCAGTTCTTC
CASSLVQARNEQFF
>TRBJ1-4|many|.|TRBV5-1
TGCGCCAGCAGCTTTGCGGGAGACGAAAAACTGTTTTTT
CASSFAGDEKLFF
>TRBJ1-2|many|.|TRBV10-3
TGTGCCATCAGTTCGACGGACTATGGCTACACCTTC
CAISSTDYGYTF
>TRBJ2-3|many|TRBD2|TRBV2
TGTGCCAGCAGTGCCCACCCCGGACTAGCGGGAGTTGTGTATTTT
CASSAHPGLAGVVYF
>TRBJ2-1|.|TRBD2|TRBV7-2
TGTGCCAGCAGCCCTAGCGGGAGTCACTACAATGAGCAGTTCTTC
CASSPSGSHYNEQFF